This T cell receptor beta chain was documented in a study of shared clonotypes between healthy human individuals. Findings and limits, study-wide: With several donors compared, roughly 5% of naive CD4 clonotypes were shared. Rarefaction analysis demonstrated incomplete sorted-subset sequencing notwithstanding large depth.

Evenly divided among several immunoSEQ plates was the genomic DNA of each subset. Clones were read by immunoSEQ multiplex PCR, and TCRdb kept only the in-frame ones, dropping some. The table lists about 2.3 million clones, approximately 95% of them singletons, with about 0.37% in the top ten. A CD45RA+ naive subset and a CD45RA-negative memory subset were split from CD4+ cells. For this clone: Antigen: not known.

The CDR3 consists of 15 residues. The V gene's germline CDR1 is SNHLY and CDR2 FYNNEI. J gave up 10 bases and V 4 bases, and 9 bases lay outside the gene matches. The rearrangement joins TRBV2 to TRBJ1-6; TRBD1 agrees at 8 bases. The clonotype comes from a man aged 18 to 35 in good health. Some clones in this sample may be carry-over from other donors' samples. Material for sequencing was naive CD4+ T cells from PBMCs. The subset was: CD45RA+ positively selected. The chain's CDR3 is CASSGQTGASSPLHF. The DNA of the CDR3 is TGTGCCAGCAGTGGACAGACAGGGGCCAGCTCACCCCTCCACTTT.